Below are 9 T cell receptor beta chains sequenced from a single sample in a study of blood T cells in healthy people across ages. Through a sample-barcoded 5' primer and a J-beta primer mix, a second PCR was run for about 7 to 12 cycles. TCRdb analysed the 5' RACE reads with MiXCR anew, one entry per CDR3 protein. The sample shows about 1.1 million distinct CDR3 sequences, more than 30% of them seen only once. Sequenced: blood. These receptors all come from a man aged 18 to 30 in good health.

This chain connects TRBV7-2 to TRBJ1-5; D not resolved. Germline CDR1 SGHTA, CDR2 FQGNSA. This CDR3 comprises 14 residues. V was cut by 0 bases and J by 4 bases, with 7 bases left in between. The CDR3: CASSLAWPNQPQHF. The CDR3 DNA follows: TGTGCCAGCAGCTTAGCCTGGCCTAATCAGCCCCAGCATTTT. Full variable domain (rest looked up from reference TRBV7-2 and TRBJ1-5): GAGVSQSPSNKVTEKGKDVELRCDPISGHTALYWYRQSLGQGLEFLIYFQGNSAPDKSGLPSDRFSAERTGGSVSTLTIQRTQQEDSAVYLCASSLAWPNQPQHFGDGTRLSIL.

The chain joins TRBV12-3 or TRBV12-4 to TRBJ1-2; TRBD1 matches at 10 bases. The V gene end was trimmed by 5 bases and the J gene end by 7 bases; junction bases not matched to a gene: 1. The CDR3 sequence is 12 residues long. The CDR3 coding sequence is TGTGCCAGCAGTGGGACAGGGGCTGGCTACACCTTC. It codes for CASSGTGAGYTF.

CDR3 sequence: CSARRSSVVYGYTF. CDR3 bases: TGCAGTGCTAGGAGGTCGTCCGTAGTCTATGGCTACACCTTC. The chain has TRBV20-1 and TRBJ1-2; no clear D gene. V was cut by 3 bases and J by 4 bases, with 15 bases left in between. Per the germline V gene, CDR1 is DFQATT and CDR2 is SNEGSKA (reference sequence). CDR3 length: 14 residues.

Comments on this clonotype: Germline is not matched at one junction end, which may reflect a read error. The chain uses TRBV6-5 and TRBJ2-2; the D gene is possibly TRBD1 (6 bases). The germline gives CDR1 MNHEY, CDR2 SVGAGI. CDR3 length equals 15 residues. The CDR3 loop is CASSYTGTSTGELFF. In DNA form, the CDR3 reads TGTGCTAGCAGTTATACAGGGACCTCGACCGGGGAGCTGTTTTTT.

In nucleotides, the CDR3 is TGCGCCAGCAGGGCTCTGGGCAGCGGTGAAAAACTGTTTTTT. This gives the protein CASRALGSGEKLFF. The V call is TRBV5-1, the J call TRBJ1-4; D is uncertain. The CDR3 length is 14 residues. Per the germline V gene, CDR1 is SGHRS and CDR2 is YFSETQ. Trimming left V 5 bases short and J 7 bases short, with 15 bases between.

This clonotype was picked up a small number of times. The CDR3 region has the DNA TGCCTTGCCGGCCCCAACACTGAAGCTTTCTTT. Translation gives CLAGPNTEAFF. This sequence joins TRBV20-1 and TRBJ1-1; D is unresolved. Looked up from germline, CDR1 is DFQATT and CDR2 is SNEGSKA (reference sequence). The CDR3 consists of 11 residues.

This clonotype turned up a few times. The chain couples TRBV15 to TRBJ1-2, with D possibly TRBD1 on 6 matching bases. The CDR3 runs 15 residues. V lost 2 bases to trimming and J lost 0 bases, with 10 bases between them. Germline V lookup: CDR1 LNHNV, CDR2 YYDKDF (reference sequence). The CDR3 DNA is TGTGCCACCAGCAGAACAGGGAAGACTAACTATGGCTACACCTTC. The encoded protein is CATSRTGKTNYGYTF.

The chain uses TRBV5-1 and TRBJ1-6, with 10 bases that match TRBD1. Germline assignment: CDR1 SGHRS and CDR2 YFSETQ. CDR3 length equals 18 residues. With V trimmed by 4 bases and J by 4 bases, 11 bases remained unmatched. The CDR3 nucleotides read TGCGCCAGCAGCCCGGGCCCCCGGACAGGGGGTTATAATTCACCCCTCCACTTT. Amino acid sequence: CASSPGPRTGGYNSPLHF.

This clonotype has a count of ten or more. V usage is TRBV7-9 and J usage is TRBJ1-1; no firm D call. Germline CDR1 reads SEHNR; CDR2 reads FQNEAQ (reference sequence). The CDR3 length is 11 residues. V was clipped by 5 bases and J by 6 bases, with 7 bases between them. CDR3 DNA sequence: TGTGCCAGCAGCAGAGGGTCTGAAGCTTTCTTT. Residues: CASSRGSEAFF.